The clone carrying this T cell receptor (beta chain) has only one observation. The data are from a study of blood T cell repertoires in COVID-19. For the study at large: Italy, Spain and the United States were the sources of the convalescent and acute COVID-19 samples. In each case, the material was cDNA or gDNA derived from T cells, B-cell-depleted T cells, or PBMCs.

V lost 1 base to trimming and J lost 13 bases; unmatched junction nucleotides: 8. Germline V lookup: CDR1 SEHNR, CDR2 FQNEAQ (reference sequence). The CDR3 covers 14 residues. Per the study methods: Counts of nucleated cells, estimated from reference gene primer amplification, were obtained. Method: immunoSEQ multiplex PCR; TCRdb's copy keeps in-frame clones and lacks some. From that table come the V and J calls and clone size; the DNA was used to work out D and trimming. The table lists some 160,000 clones, more than 70% of them singletons. The rearrangement uses TRBV7-9 and TRBJ2-1; TRBD2 matches at 9 bases. The material sequenced was peripheral blood. This sequence originates from a woman in her sixties or seventies who had recovered from COVID-19. The CDR3, as DNA: TGTGCCAGCAGCTTAGATGGGACTAGCTTTAGCCAGTTCTTC. Its protein is CASSLDGTSFSQFF.